These T cell receptor beta chains were read from a single sample in a study of identical twins. MiXCR was run by TCRdb on the 5' RACE reads, yielding one entry per CDR3 protein. The sample lists more than 400,000 distinct CDR3 sequences; about 16% were seen once. These data are also associated with another study on yellow fever vaccine responses in identical twins.

Source material: CD4+ T cells sorted from blood. Receptors originate from a woman younger than 30 in good health. Both conserved end residues are part of each CDR3. The order of the fields is clone size, D gene, V gene, J gene, CDR3 protein, CDR3 DNA. D genes are given only for firm matches. Not all rows give a size; the values are once, few, many and, for expanded clones, a class.

size: few
D: TRBD2
V: TRBV27
J: TRBJ2-1
CDR3: CASSRRTSGSTYNEQFF
DNA: TGTGCCAGCAGTCGACGGACTAGCGGGAGCACCTACAATGAGCAGTTCTTC

size: few
D: TRBD2
V: TRBV28
J: TRBJ2-1
CDR3: CASRNSGNSYNEQFF
DNA: TGTGCCAGCAGAAATAGCGGGAACTCCTACAATGAGCAGTTCTTC

size: .
D: .
V: TRBV29-1
J: TRBJ1-1
CDR3: CSVSGSVLEAFF
DNA: TGCAGCGTTTCCGGCTCCGTACTTGAAGCTTTCTTT

size: many
D: TRBD2
V: TRBV12-3/TRBV12-4
J: TRBJ2-3
CDR3: CASRKLAGGWTDTQYF
DNA: TGTGCCAGCAGAAAGCTAGCGGGGGGGTGGACAGATACGCAGTATTTT

size: few
D: .
V: TRBV29-1
J: TRBJ2-1
CDR3: CSVSQGGNEQFF
DNA: TGCAGCGTTTCGCAGGGGGGCAATGAGCAGTTCTTC

size: few
D: .
V: TRBV24-1
J: TRBJ2-5
CDR3: CATSDRGGSKTQYF
DNA: TGTGCCACCAGTGACCGCGGGGGCTCGAAGACCCAGTACTTC

size: few
D: .
V: TRBV4-1
J: TRBJ2-3
CDR3: CASSQDSGHLYHTDTQYF
DNA: TGCGCCAGCAGCCAAGACTCGGGACACCTATATCACACAGATACGCAGTATTTT

size: .
D: TRBD1
V: TRBV2
J: TRBJ1-6
CDR3: CASSQQGAGSPLHF
DNA: TGTGCCAGCAGTCAACAGGGGGCGGGTTCACCCCTCCACTTT

size: .
D: TRBD1
V: TRBV29-1
J: TRBJ1-2
CDR3: CSVQTGGSYGYTF
DNA: TGCAGCGTACAGACAGGGGGCAGCTATGGCTACACCTTC

size: once
D: .
V: TRBV12-5
J: TRBJ1-6
CDR3: CASGHESSNSPLHF
DNA: TGTGCTAGTGGCCACGAAAGTAGTAATTCACCCCTCCACTTT

size: .
D: .
V: TRBV9
J: TRBJ2-5
CDR3: CASTPGRLELETQYF
DNA: TGTGCCAGTACACCAGGGCGGTTAGAGCTAGAGACCCAGTACTTC

size: .
D: .
V: TRBV6-6
J: TRBJ1-1
CDR3: CASRNVGTEAFF
DNA: TGTGCCAGCAGGAACGTTGGTACTGAAGCTTTCTTT

size: .
D: TRBD1
V: TRBV5-1
J: TRBJ2-7
CDR3: CASSAGQEGREQYF
DNA: TGCGCCAGCAGCGCGGGACAGGAGGGTCGCGAGCAGTACTTC

size: .
D: .
V: TRBV6-5
J: TRBJ2-5
CDR3: CASSYAPGRETQYF
DNA: TGTGCCAGCAGTTACGCCCCGGGGCGCGAGACCCAGTACTTC

size: .
D: .
V: TRBV19
J: TRBJ2-1
CDR3: CASSRMLGTAYNEQFF
DNA: TGTGCCAGTAGCCGTATGTTGGGCACGGCCTACAATGAGCAGTTCTTC